The present TCR beta chain was sequenced within a study of blood T cell repertoires in COVID-19. For the study at large: From the United States, Italy and Spain came samples of acute and convalescent COVID-19. The cDNA or gDNA used as material had been derived from T cells, B-cell-depleted T cells, or PBMCs.

Data came from immunoSEQ multiplex PCR; TCRdb stores just in-frame clones and leaves some out. The repertoire consists of about 150,000 clones, with under 90% occurring once and the leading ten covering approximately 7.3%. Which cohort a participant joined came from the clinical history participants gave. Two consecutive negative NP/OP PCR tests, clearance, or resolved symptoms defined Cohort 3 recovery. CDR3 length: 13 residues. V lost 5 bases and J lost 1, with 8 bases in between. The germline V gene has CDR1 SGHTA and CDR2 FQGNSA. This TCR came from a man in his fifties or sixties who had recovered from COVID-19. The sample consisted of PBMCs or T cells enriched from blood (not recorded which). The V gene is TRBV7-2, the J gene TRBJ2-5, with D perhaps TRBD2 (5 bases). DNA for the CDR3: TGTGCCAGCAGCCTAGGGAGCCAAGAGACCCAGTACTTC. Its translation is CASSLGSQETQYF. The entire variable domain, with the rest obtained from reference TRBV7-2 and TRBJ2-5, is as follows: GAGVSQSPSNKVTEKGKDVELRCDPISGHTALYWYRQSLGQGLEFLIYFQGNSAPDKSGLPSDRFSAERTGGSVSTLTIQRTQQEDSAVYLCASSLGSQETQYFGPGTRLLVL.